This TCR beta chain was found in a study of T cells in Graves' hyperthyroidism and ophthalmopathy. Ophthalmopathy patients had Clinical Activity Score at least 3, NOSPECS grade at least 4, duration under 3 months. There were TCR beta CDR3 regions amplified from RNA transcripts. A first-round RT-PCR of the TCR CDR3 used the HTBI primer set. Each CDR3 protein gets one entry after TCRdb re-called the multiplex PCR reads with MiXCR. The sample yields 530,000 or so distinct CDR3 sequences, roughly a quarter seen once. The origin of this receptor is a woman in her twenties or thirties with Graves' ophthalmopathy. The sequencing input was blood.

Written as DNA, the CDR3 is TGTGCCAGCAGTTTGGGCAGGGGCACAGCTTTCTTT. Protein product: CASSLGRGTAFF. J is TRBJ1-1 and V is TRBV28; the D gene is possibly TRBD1 (6 bases). Trimming took 3 bases from V and 10 from J, leaving 12 bases between them. Germline V gene lookup returns CDR1 MDHEN and CDR2 SYDVKM. CDR3 length: 12 amino acids.